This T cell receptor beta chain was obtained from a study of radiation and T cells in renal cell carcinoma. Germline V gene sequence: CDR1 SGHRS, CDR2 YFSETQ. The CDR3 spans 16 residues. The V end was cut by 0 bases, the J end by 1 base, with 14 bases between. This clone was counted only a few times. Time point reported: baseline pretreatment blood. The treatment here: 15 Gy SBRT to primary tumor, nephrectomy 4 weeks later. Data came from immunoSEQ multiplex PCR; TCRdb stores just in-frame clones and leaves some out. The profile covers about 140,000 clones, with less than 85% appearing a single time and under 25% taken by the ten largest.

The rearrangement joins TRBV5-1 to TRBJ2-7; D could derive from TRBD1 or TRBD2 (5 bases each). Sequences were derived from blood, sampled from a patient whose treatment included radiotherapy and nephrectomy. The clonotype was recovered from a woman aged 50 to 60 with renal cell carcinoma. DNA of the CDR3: TGCGCCAGCAGCTTGGATGGGGGTCTTGGTTCCTACGAGCAGTACTTC. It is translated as CASSLDGGLGSYEQYF.